These 5 T cell receptor beta chains were sequenced from one sample in a study of monozygotic twins with inflammatory bowel disease. Reprocessing the 5' RACE reads, TCRdb reports a single entry for every CDR3 protein and omits DNA. Listed are approximately 340,000 distinct CDR3 sequences; 2% falls within the top ten. Input material: blood. The receptors here all came from a human donor with ulcerative colitis or Crohn's disease, or a healthy co-twin of an affected twin (not recorded which).

This chain uses TRBV6-1 with TRBJ1-2; no DNA is available, so the TRBD1 call from TCRdb remains unchecked. CDR3 length equals 15 residues. Germline CDR1 and CDR2: MNHNS and SASEGT. This CDR3 is CASSEGDRLYYGYTF.

The V call is TRBV2, the J call TRBJ2-1; as DNA is missing, the TRBD1 call by TCRdb cannot be tested. The CDR3 is 17 amino acids. Germline V CDR1 and CDR2: SNHLY, FYNNEI. The CDR3 sequence: CASKGTGTGYFDDEQFF.

The chain uses TRBV7-8 and TRBJ1-5. Germline V gives CDR1 SGHVS, CDR2 FQNEAQ. The CDR3 contains 14 residues. The chain's CDR3 is CASSFGARNQPQHF.

The genes are TRBV27 and TRBJ2-3; TCRdb outputs TRBD1, but without DNA this stays unchecked. The CDR3 sequence is 18 residues long. The germline V gene has CDR1 MNHEY and CDR2 SMNVEV (reference sequence). The CDR3 loop is CASSLSGTGMGGTDTQYF.

The chain has TRBV7-9 and TRBJ2-5; there is no DNA to check the TCRdb D call of TRBD2. This CDR3 is 16 amino acids long. The germline gives CDR1 SEHNR, CDR2 FQNEAQ (reference sequence). CDR3 protein: CASSSTLRGLGETQYF.